The rows below give T cell receptor beta chains drawn from one sample of a study of cytomegalovirus exposure and HLA in healthy donors. Repertoires were generated with immunoSEQ multiplex PCR, while TCRdb's copy carries only in-frame clones and drops some. The table includes tens of thousands of clones, around three fifths detected once. Sequenced input: PBMCs. These receptors all come from a woman between 50 and 59 years old in good health and CMV-seropositive. CDR3s include the opening cysteine and the closing phenylalanine or tryptophan. A D gene is named only where the DNA matches it firmly. Clone size is stated in some rows and not others, as once, few, many or a class when expanded.

>TRBJ1-1|TRBV29-1|NA|NA
TGCAGCGTCGGGAGTACTGAAGCTTTCTTT
CSVGSTEAFF
>TRBJ1-1|TRBV4-1|NA|TRBD1
TGCGCCAGCAGCCTTGACGGGACAGCTGGGAACACTGAAGCTTTCTTT
CASSLDGTAGNTEAFF
>TRBJ2-7|TRBV18|NA|TRBD2
TGTGCCAGCTCACCGTCGGGGGGAAAGCAGTACTTC
CASSPSGGKQYF
>TRBJ1-1|TRBV29-1|once|TRBD1
TGCAGCGTTGATCCCAGACAGGGAACTGAAGCTTTCTTT
CSVDPRQGTEAFF
>TRBJ2-7|TRBV27|few|NA
TGTGCCAGCAGTTTATCGATCGGCTACGAGCAGTACTTC
CASSLSIGYEQYF
>TRBJ2-7|TRBV28|few|TRBD1
TGTGCCAGCAGTTTCGAGACAGGGAACTACGAGCAGTACTTC
CASSFETGNYEQYF
>TRBJ2-7|TRBV6-6|few|TRBD2
TGTGCCAGCAGACCAGCGGGGGGACGGGAGGAGCAGTACTTC
CASRPAGGREEQYF
>TRBJ2-1|TRBV7-2|few|TRBD2
TGTGCCAGCAGCCCGGGACTAGCGGGGGGCCGAACTAACAATGAGCAGTTCTTC
CASSPGLAGGRTNNEQFF
>TRBJ1-6|TRBV6-5|NA|NA
TGTGCCAGCAGGGGGCTTCTTAATTCACCCCTCCACTTT
CASRGLLNSPLHF
>TRBJ1-2|TRBV6-6|NA|NA
TGTGCCAGCAGTTACTCAGAGCAGGGGAACTATGGCTACACCTTC
CASSYSEQGNYGYTF
>TRBJ1-6|TRBV7-2|NA|NA
TGTGCCAGCAGCTTAGCGCAGGGCGGGGACGGGGAGCCCCTCCACTTT
CASSLAQGGDGEPLHF
>TRBJ1-2|TRBV20-1|NA|NA
TGCAGTACGCGGGGCGGCTATGGCTACACCTTC
CSTRGGYGYTF
>TRBJ1-2|TRBV11-3|few|TRBD1
TGTGCCAGCAGCTTAATCCGGGACAGGGCGCCGGCGGATCGCTACACCTTC
CASSLIRDRAPADRYTF
>TRBJ1-6|TRBV13|NA|NA
TGTGCCAGCAGCTTAGCAGGACTCCTCAAGAGTGGAGATTCACCCCTCCACTTT
CASSLAGLLKSGDSPLHF
>TRBJ2-3|TRBV9|NA|NA
TGTGCCAGCAGCGTAGGAGGCAGCAGCACAGATACGCAGTATTTT
CASSVGGSSTDTQYF
>TRBJ1-1|TRBV6-5|NA|NA
TGTGCCAGCAGGCTCGACAGCTACACTGAAGCTTTCTTT
CASRLDSYTEAFF
>TRBJ1-2|TRBV6-5|NA|NA
TGTGCCAGCAGGGACAGTTCTAACTATGGCTACACCTTC
CASRDSSNYGYTF
>TRBJ1-2|TRBV30|NA|NA
TGTGCCTGGAGTTACAGGGCCAACTATGGCTACACCTTC
CAWSYRANYGYTF
>TRBJ2-3|TRBV27|once|NA
TGTGCCAGCAGGGCCGCGGGCACAGATACGCAGTATTTT
CASRAAGTDTQYF
>TRBJ2-5|TRBV23-1|NA|TRBD1
TGCGCCAGCAGTAACGGGACGGGACAGTTGTACCAAGAGACCCAGTACTTC
CASSNGTGQLYQETQYF
>TRBJ1-2|TRBV19|few|NA
TGTGCCAGTAGTAGTCCGGGCCGGGGAAACTATGGCTACACCTTC
CASSSPGRGNYGYTF
>TRBJ1-4|TRBV7-9|NA|NA
TGTGCCAGCAGCTTAGGAGACTCATATAATGAAAAACTGTTTTTT
CASSLGDSYNEKLFF
>TRBJ2-7|TRBV5-1|NA|TRBD2
TGCGCCAGCAGCTTCGAAAGCGGGGGGGCCGCCGAGCAGTACTTC
CASSFESGGAAEQYF
>TRBJ1-1|TRBV6-1|few|NA
TGTGCCAGCGGGTGGGGCTCTGGTGAAGCTTTCTTT
CASGWGSGEAFF
>TRBJ1-5|TRBV6-1|NA|NA
TGTGCCAGCACGGGATCAACATTCGAGCAGCCCCAGCATTTT
CASTGSTFEQPQHF
>TRBJ1-2|TRBV28|NA|TRBD1
TGTGCCAGCAGTACAGGGGGGGGGACTAACTATGGCTACACCTTC
CASSTGGGTNYGYTF
>TRBJ1-6|TRBV28|NA|NA
TGTGCCAGCAGTTTGACGGGGAATTCACCCCTCCACTTT
CASSLTGNSPLHF
>TRBJ1-5|TRBV18|once|TRBD1
TGTGCCAGCTCACCCGGACAGGGCTGGCAGCCCCAGCATTTT
CASSPGQGWQPQHF
>TRBJ2-5|TRBV5-1|few|NA
TGCGCCAGCAGCTTGGGATACGGACAGATCCTTGAGACCCAGTACTTC
CASSLGYGQILETQYF
>TRBJ2-2|TRBV4-2|NA|NA
TGTGCCAGCAGCCAAGGTTTGGCCGACACCGGGGAGCTGTTTTTT
CASSQGLADTGELFF
>TRBJ2-7|TRBV7-9|NA|TRBD1
TGTGCCAGCAGCTCAAGGACAGGCAGGACCTACGAGCAGTACTTC
CASSSRTGRTYEQYF
>TRBJ1-2|TRBV5-5|NA|NA
TGTGCCAGCAGCTTCGGACAGCCCGGACCCCATGGCTACACCTTC
CASSFGQPGPHGYTF
>TRBJ2-5|TRBV7-2|NA|NA
TGTGCCAGCAGCTTCTCACCCAACAGGGCGGGGGTGGGAGAGACCCAGTACTTC
CASSFSPNRAGVGETQYF
>TRBJ1-1|TRBV6-1|NA|NA
TGTGCCAGCAGTGAAGTAATGGGTAGCTCTGAAGCTTTCTTT
CASSEVMGSSEAFF
>TRBJ1-2|TRBV9|NA|TRBD1
TGTGCCAGCAGCGCCGGGACAGATCTCTATGGCTACACCTTC
CASSAGTDLYGYTF
>TRBJ2-3|TRBV7-2|few|NA
TGTGCCAGCAGCCGGGGGGCATCCACAGATACGCAGTATTTT
CASSRGASTDTQYF
>TRBJ2-5|TRBV7-2|NA|TRBD1
TGTGCCAGCAGCTTAGGGACAGGGTTAGAGACCCAGTACTTC
CASSLGTGLETQYF